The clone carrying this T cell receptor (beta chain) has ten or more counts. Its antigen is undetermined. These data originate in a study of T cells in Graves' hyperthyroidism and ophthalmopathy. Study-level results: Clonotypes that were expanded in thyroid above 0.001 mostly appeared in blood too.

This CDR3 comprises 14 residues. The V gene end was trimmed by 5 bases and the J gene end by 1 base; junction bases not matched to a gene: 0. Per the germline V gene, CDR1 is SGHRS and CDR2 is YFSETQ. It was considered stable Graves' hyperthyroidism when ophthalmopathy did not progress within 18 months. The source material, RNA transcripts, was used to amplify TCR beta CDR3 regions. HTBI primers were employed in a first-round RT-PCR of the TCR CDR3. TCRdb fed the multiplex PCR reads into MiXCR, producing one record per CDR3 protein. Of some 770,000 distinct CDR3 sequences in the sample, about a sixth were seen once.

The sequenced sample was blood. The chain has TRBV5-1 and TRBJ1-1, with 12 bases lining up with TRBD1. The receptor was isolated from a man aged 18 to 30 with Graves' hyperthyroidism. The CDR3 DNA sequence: TGCGCCAGCAGGGGACAGGGGGCGAACACTGAAGCTTTCTTT. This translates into CASRGQGANTEAFF.